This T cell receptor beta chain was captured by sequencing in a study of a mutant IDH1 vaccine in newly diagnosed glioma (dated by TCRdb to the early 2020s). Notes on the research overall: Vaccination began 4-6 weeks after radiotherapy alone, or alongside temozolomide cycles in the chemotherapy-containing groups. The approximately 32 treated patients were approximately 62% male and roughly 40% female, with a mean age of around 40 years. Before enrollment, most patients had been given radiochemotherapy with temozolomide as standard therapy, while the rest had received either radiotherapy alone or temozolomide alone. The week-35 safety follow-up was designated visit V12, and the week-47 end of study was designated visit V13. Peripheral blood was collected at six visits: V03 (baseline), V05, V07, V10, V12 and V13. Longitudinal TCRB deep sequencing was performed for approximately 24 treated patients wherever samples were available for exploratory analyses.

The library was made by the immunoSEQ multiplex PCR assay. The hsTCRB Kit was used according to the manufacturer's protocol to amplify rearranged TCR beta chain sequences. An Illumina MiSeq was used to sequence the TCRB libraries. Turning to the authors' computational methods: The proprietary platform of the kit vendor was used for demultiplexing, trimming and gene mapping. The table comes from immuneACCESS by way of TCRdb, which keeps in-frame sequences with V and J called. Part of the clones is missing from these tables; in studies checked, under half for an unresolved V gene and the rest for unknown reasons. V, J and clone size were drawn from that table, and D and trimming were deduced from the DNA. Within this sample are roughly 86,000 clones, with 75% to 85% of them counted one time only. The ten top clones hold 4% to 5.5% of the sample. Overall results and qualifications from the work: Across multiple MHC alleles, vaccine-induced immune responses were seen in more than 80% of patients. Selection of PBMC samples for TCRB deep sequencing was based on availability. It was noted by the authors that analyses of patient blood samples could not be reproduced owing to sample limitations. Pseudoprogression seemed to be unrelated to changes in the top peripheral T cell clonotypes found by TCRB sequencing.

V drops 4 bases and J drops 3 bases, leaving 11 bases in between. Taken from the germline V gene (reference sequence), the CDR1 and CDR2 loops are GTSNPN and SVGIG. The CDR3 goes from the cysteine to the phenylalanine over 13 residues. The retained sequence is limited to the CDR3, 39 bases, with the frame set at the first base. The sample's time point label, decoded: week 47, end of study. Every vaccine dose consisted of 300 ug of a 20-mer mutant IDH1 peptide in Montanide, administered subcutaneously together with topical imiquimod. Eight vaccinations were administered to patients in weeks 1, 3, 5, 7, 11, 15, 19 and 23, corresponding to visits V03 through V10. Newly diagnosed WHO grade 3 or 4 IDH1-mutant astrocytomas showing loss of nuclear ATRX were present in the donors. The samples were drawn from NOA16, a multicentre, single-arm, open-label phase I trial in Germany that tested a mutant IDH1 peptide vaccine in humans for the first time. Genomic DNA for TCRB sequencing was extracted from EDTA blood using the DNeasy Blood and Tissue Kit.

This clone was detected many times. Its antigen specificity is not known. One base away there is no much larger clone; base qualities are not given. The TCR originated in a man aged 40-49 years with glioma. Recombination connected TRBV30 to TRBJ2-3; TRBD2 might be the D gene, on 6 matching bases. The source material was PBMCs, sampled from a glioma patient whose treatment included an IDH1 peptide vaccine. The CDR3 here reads CAWNRERTDTQYF. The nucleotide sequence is TGTGCCTGGAATCGGGAGAGGACAGATACGCAGTATTTT.